The clone carrying this TCR beta chain has a handful of counts. The antigen remains undetermined. The data are from a study of blood T cells in healthy people across ages. Broader study findings: Any changes in expanded clonotypes were possibly confounded, as donor CMV status remained unknown. In these data, TCR beta diversity tracked strongly with naive T cell percentage. PBMC samples, being unsorted, prevented any conclusive comparison of naive and antigen-experienced cells.

The V and J ends lost 3 bases and 3 bases respectively, with 10 bases between them. The germline V gene encodes CDR1 ENHRY and CDR2 SYGVKD. The CDR3 sequence is 14 residues long. PCR was performed a second time for about 6 to 11 cycles using a sample-barcoded 5' primer and a J-beta primer mix. Unique molecular identifiers of 12 random nucleotides labeled each cDNA. One entry per CDR3 protein results from TCRdb running MiXCR on the 5' RACE reads. The sample records approximately 830,000 distinct CDR3 sequences, 60% to 80% being singletons. The material sequenced was blood. The clonotype originates from a man aged 25 to 45 in good health. The genes are TRBV10-3 and TRBJ2-3; the D gene is possibly TRBD1 (5 bases). The CDR3 is CAISEGRETDTQYF. The CDR3 nucleotides read TGTGCCATCAGTGAAGGCAGGGAAACAGATACGCAGTATTTT.